The 31 T cell receptor beta chains listed next were all sequenced from one sample in a study of T cells after yellow fever vaccination. One entry per CDR3 protein results from TCRdb running MiXCR on the 5' RACE reads. The sample holds some 340,000 distinct CDR3 sequences, over 8.5% seen once. Sequencing used CD4+ T cells sorted from PBMCs, obtained 45 days after the yellow fever booster vaccination. Receptors were obtained from a man aged 18 to 29 who received the YFV17D yellow fever vaccine.

This clonotype was recorded many times. The chain recombines TRBV4-2 with TRBJ2-3; maybe TRBD2 (6 bases). The V and J ends lost 0 bases and 4 bases respectively, with 11 bases between them. CDR3 length: 15 amino acids. The germline V gene has CDR1 LGHNA and CDR2 YNFKEQ. The CDR3 spells CASSQDRLASDTQYF. CDR3 DNA: TGTGCCAGCAGCCAAGATAGGCTAGCGTCAGATACGCAGTATTTT.

The chain couples TRBV6-6 to TRBJ1-2, with D tentatively TRBD1 (5 bases). Trimming took 9 bases from V and 8 from J, leaving 13 bases between them. The CDR3 is made up of 11 amino acids. The V gene's germline CDR1 is MNHNY and CDR2 SVGAGI (reference sequence). The CDR3 here is CASRGGGGYTF. The CDR3 DNA follows: TGTGCCAGTCGGGGGGGAGGCGGCTACACCTTC.

This CDR3 reads CASARGRIPGTDTQYF. CDR3 DNA: TGTGCCAGCGCACGGGGGAGGATACCGGGCACAGATACGCAGTATTTT. The chain links TRBV7-8 to TRBJ2-3; D may be TRBD2 (6 bases). Germline V gene lookup returns CDR1 SGHVS and CDR2 FQNEAQ. Trimming pared 8 bases from V and 1 base from J, leaving 19 bases between. CDR3 length equals 16 residues.

This clonotype was found many times. The genes are TRBV3-1 and TRBJ1-4; no reliable D call. Germline V gene lookup returns CDR1 LGHDT and CDR2 YNNKEL (reference sequence). This CDR3 is built from 12 residues. V dropped 1 base and J dropped 7 bases, with 4 bases sitting between them. The CDR3 sequence is CASSQAGEKLFF. The DNA for the CDR3 is TGTGCCAGCAGCCAAGCCGGTGAAAAACTGTTTTTT.

This clonotype was counted a few times. The rearrangement links TRBV4-3 to TRBJ2-3; D is perhaps TRBD2 (5 bases). With 1 base removed from V and 7 bases from J, the gap between germline ends came to 9 bases. The CDR3 covers 13 residues. Germline CDR1 LGHNA, CDR2 YSLEER. The CDR3 spells CASSQVPGYTQYF. In DNA form, the CDR3 reads TGCGCCAGCAGCCAAGTCCCGGGATATACGCAGTATTTT.

The chain couples TRBV5-6 to TRBJ1-1; D not resolved. CDR1 SGHDT and CDR2 YYEEEE come from the germline V gene. The CDR3 totals 13 residues. Trimming removed 6 bases from V and 1 base from J, with 10 bases in between. The CDR3 is CASTLDPNTEAFF. DNA of the CDR3: TGTGCCAGCACCCTCGACCCGAACACTGAAGCTTTCTTT.

The rearrangement uses TRBV30 and TRBJ2-5; possibly TRBD2 for D (5 bases). The germline CDR1 and CDR2 sequences are GTSNPN and SVGIG (reference sequence). CDR3 size: 12 residues. V was cut by 0 bases and J by 4 bases, with 6 bases left in between. The CDR3 DNA reads as TGTGCCTGGAGTGTGGCGGGAGAGACCCAGTACTTC. It encodes CAWSVAGETQYF.

The J gene is TRBJ2-1, the V gene TRBV29-1; D gene ambiguous. Germline CDR1 is SQVTM and CDR2 is ANQGSEA. CDR3 length: 10 amino acids. V lost 4 bases to trimming and J lost 6 bases, with 4 bases between them. The CDR3 protein is CSVGGNEQFF. The CDR3 coding sequence is TGCAGCGTTGGAGGCAATGAGCAGTTCTTC.

The chain couples TRBV24-1 to TRBJ2-2, with D possibly being TRBD1 (5 bases). The CDR3 runs to 15 residues. Per germline, CDR1 KGHDR and CDR2 SFDVKD. V gave up 5 bases and J gave up 1 base, with 10 bases separating them. DNA for the CDR3: TGTGCCACCAGTGGAGGAACAGGGAACACCGGGGAGCTGTTTTTT. Its protein product is CATSGGTGNTGELFF.

This clonotype was counted many times. V is TRBV4-3 and J is TRBJ1-6; D remains ambiguous. From germline, CDR1 is LGHNA and CDR2 YSLEER. The length of the CDR3 is 16 residues. V lost 0 bases and J 0 bases, leaving 6 bases between the germline ends. DNA for the CDR3: TGCGCCAGCAGCCAAGATACCAGCTCCTATAATTCACCCCTCCACTTT. Amino acid sequence: CASSQDTSSYNSPLHF.

The chain links TRBV9 to TRBJ1-6, with 8 bases aligning to TRBD1. The CDR3 covers 15 residues. J gave up 9 bases and V 0 bases, and 5 bases lay outside the gene matches. Looked up from germline, CDR1 is SGDLS and CDR2 is YYNGEE. The CDR3 reads CASSVAGQGFSPLHF. DNA for the CDR3: TGTGCCAGCAGCGTAGCTGGACAGGGCTTTTCACCCCTCCACTTT.

The V gene is TRBV5-4, the J gene TRBJ2-1; 10 bases match TRBD2. The V segment lost 0 bases and the J segment 4 bases; nucleotides outside the gene matches: 4. The CDR3 runs to 16 residues. Germline CDR1 reads SGHNT; CDR2 reads YYREEE (reference sequence). CDR3 in amino acids: CASSLALAGGYNEQFF. The CDR3 coding sequence is TGTGCCAGCAGCTTGGCCTTAGCGGGGGGTTACAATGAGCAGTTCTTC.

This clonotype was counted between two and nine times. This chain uses TRBV11-2 with TRBJ1-6; D remains ambiguous. V was pared by 9 bases and J by 3 bases, with 12 bases between. The CDR3 totals 14 residues. Germline CDR1 SGHAT, CDR2 FQNNGV. In nucleotides, the CDR3 is TGTGCCAGTACCTCCGGCCTCTATAATTCACCCCTCCACTTT. Encoded protein: CASTSGLYNSPLHF. The variable domain in full, with the rest retrieved from reference TRBV11-2 and TRBJ1-6, is EAGVAQSPRYKIIEKRQSVAFWCNPISGHATLYWYQQILGQGPKLLIQFQNNGVVDDSQLPKDRFSAERLKGVDSTLKIQPAKLEDSAVYLCASTSGLYNSPLHFGNGTRLTVT.

As DNA, the CDR3 is TGTGCCAGCAGCACGGACACAGATACGCAGTATTTT. This translates into CASSTDTDTQYF. The chain couples TRBV7-9 to TRBJ2-3; D ambiguous. Per the germline V gene, CDR1 is SEHNR and CDR2 is FQNEAQ (reference sequence). This CDR3 contains 12 residues. The V end was cut by 5 bases, the J end by 2 bases, with 5 bases between.

This chain connects TRBV11-2 to TRBJ1-4, with no clear D. This CDR3 is built from 13 residues. Trimming left V 8 bases short and J 5 bases short, with 12 bases between. Germline V gene sequence: CDR1 SGHAT, CDR2 FQNNGV. CDR3 in amino acids: CASARAENEKLFF. In nucleotides, the CDR3 is TGTGCCAGCGCGAGGGCTGAAAATGAAAAACTGTTTTTT.

This clonotype was seen a handful of times. J is TRBJ1-2 and V is TRBV15; no definite D call. Germline CDR1 is LNHNV and CDR2 is YYDKDF (reference sequence). The CDR3 spans 17 residues. The V gene lost 5 bases and the J gene lost 4 bases, with 23 bases spanning the gap. CDR3 sequence (DNA): TGTGCCACCAGCCCCGACCCACCCCGAACCCGGAGCTATGGCTACACCTTC. It codes for CATSPDPPRTRSYGYTF.

The rearrangement links TRBV6-6 to TRBJ1-1; 9 positions agree with TRBD1. The CDR3 consists of 16 residues. V lost 8 bases to trimming and J lost 5 bases; unmatched junction nucleotides: 15. Looked up from germline, CDR1 is MNHNY and CDR2 is SVGAGI (reference sequence). The DNA for the CDR3 is TGTGCCAGCTTAAAAGATCCGGGACAGGGAAGTACTGAAGCTTTCTTT. It is translated as CASLKDPGQGSTEAFF.

The table lists this clonotype with many counts. Relative to the germline gene, one junction end is altered; a read error may explain this. J is TRBJ2-5 and V is TRBV7-2, with 9 bases aligning to TRBD2. The CDR3 spans 13 residues. The germline V gene encodes CDR1 SGHTA and CDR2 FQGNSA. Written as DNA, the CDR3 is TGCGCCAGCAGCTTCAGCGGGGGGGAGACCCAGTACTTC. It encodes CASSFSGGETQYF.

The gene calls are TRBV7-2 and TRBJ2-7; no clear D gene. CDR3 length: 15 amino acids. V was shortened by 1 base and J by 3 bases, with 13 bases between the two germline ends. The germline V gene has CDR1 SGHTA and CDR2 FQGNSA. The CDR3: CASSLVGGTNYEQYF. CDR3 bases: TGTGCCAGCAGCTTAGTTGGTGGCACAAACTACGAGCAGTACTTC.

This clonotype was counted at least ten times. The chain carries TRBV24-1 and TRBJ2-3, with 9 bases identical to TRBD2. The trim removed 9 bases at V and 2 bases at J, leaving 5 bases unmatched. The CDR3 spans 14 residues. The germline V gene encodes CDR1 KGHDR and CDR2 SFDVKD. The CDR3 loop reads CATSRLADTDTQYF. CDR3 sequence (DNA): TGTGCCACCTCAAGACTAGCGGACACAGATACGCAGTATTTT.

This clonotype was found a few times. V gene TRBV29-1 combines with J gene TRBJ1-4; 9 bases agree with TRBD1. This CDR3 has 15 residues. V was pared by 4 bases and J by 6 bases, with 9 bases of the junction left unmatched. The germline gives CDR1 SQVTM, CDR2 ANQGSEA. The CDR3 nucleotides read TGCAGCGTTGTTACGACAGGGGGGACAGATGAAAAACTGTTTTTT. Amino acids: CSVVTTGGTDEKLFF.

This clonotype was seen a handful of times. The V gene is TRBV6-1, the J gene TRBJ2-7, with D maybe TRBD2 (6 bases). With 3 bases removed from V and 5 bases from J, the gap between germline ends came to 11 bases. CDR1 MNHNS and CDR2 SASEGT come from the germline V gene. The CDR3 runs to 13 residues. In DNA, the CDR3 is TGTGCCAGCAGTGATGGGGGGAGGCACGAGCAGTACTTC. Its protein product is CASSDGGRHEQYF.

The sample holds many counts of this clonotype. The chain recombines TRBV18 with TRBJ2-7; 9 bases are shared with TRBD2. With V trimmed by 2 bases and J by 0 bases, 5 bases remained unmatched. Germline V gene data show CDR1 as KGHSH and CDR2 as LQKENI. The CDR3 sequence is 16 residues long. The chain's CDR3 is CASSPSGAGGSYEQYV. CDR3 bases: TGTGCCAGCTCACCAAGTGGAGCGGGGGGCTCCTACGAGCAGTACGTC.

This clonotype was seen a few times. This chain uses TRBV5-1 with TRBJ2-3; 8 positions agree with TRBD2. The J segment lost 4 bases and the V segment lost 7 bases, leaving 5 bases of the junction unmatched. This CDR3 contains 13 residues. CDR1 and CDR2 (germline): SGHRS, YFSETQ. The CDR3 protein is CASRGGWADTQYF. The CDR3 coding sequence is TGCGCCAGCCGGGGGGGTTGGGCAGATACGCAGTATTTT.

This chain links TRBV4-2 with TRBJ2-7, with 8 positions matching TRBD1. V shed 5 bases and J 5 bases; nucleotides not matched to a gene: 11. Germline V gene lookup returns CDR1 LGHNA and CDR2 YNFKEQ. This CDR3 is 15 amino acids long. The CDR3 bases are TGTGCCAGCAGCTTACACCCGGGACAGGTAAACGAGCAGTACTTC. Translated, it gives CASSLHPGQVNEQYF.

The table lists this clonotype with many counts. This rearrangement joins TRBV2 to TRBJ2-1, with 11 nucleotides matching TRBD2. V lost 4 bases and J lost 7; bases outside the gene matches: 3. The germline V gene encodes CDR1 SNHLY and CDR2 FYNNEI. This CDR3 comprises 14 residues. The CDR3 loop is CASSVAGGQNEQFF. DNA for the CDR3: TGTGCCAGCAGTGTAGCGGGGGGGCAAAATGAGCAGTTCTTC.

This clonotype was detected a few times. The chain couples TRBV5-1 to TRBJ1-2; tentatively, D is TRBD1 (6 bases). Germline-derived CDR1 and CDR2 are SGHRS and YFSETQ. The ends were cut back, 1 base at V and 7 bases at J, with 14 bases in the middle. This CDR3 contains 14 residues. The chain's CDR3 is CASSLSFTGSGYTF. The CDR3 nucleotides read TGCGCCAGCAGCTTGAGCTTTACAGGGTCTGGCTACACCTTC. Variable domain in full (rest from reference TRBV5-1 and TRBJ1-2): KAGVTQTPRYLIKTRGQQVTLSCSPISGHRSVSWYQQTPGQGLQFLFEYFSETQRNKGNFPGRFSGRQFSNSRSEMNVSTLELGDSALYLCASSLSFTGSGYTFGSGTRLTVV.

This clonotype was counted between two and nine times. The J gene is TRBJ1-6, the V gene TRBV19; 8 nucleotides line up with TRBD1. The J segment lost 10 bases and the V segment lost 10 bases, leaving 6 bases of the junction unmatched. Per the germline V gene, CDR1 is LNHDA and CDR2 is SQIVND (reference sequence). The CDR3 is 12 residues long. The CDR3 sequence is CATRGQGSPLHF. CDR3 bases: TGTGCCACCAGGGGGCAGGGATCACCCCTCCACTTT. Together with reference TRBV19 and TRBJ1-6, the CDR3 gives the full variable domain: DGGITQSPKYLFRKEGQNVTLSCEQNLNHDAMYWYRQDPGQGLRLIYYSQIVNDFQKGDIAEGYSVSREKKESFPLTVTSAQKNPTAFYLCATRGQGSPLHFGNGTRLTVT.

The genes are TRBV4-3 and TRBJ1-4; D gene unclear. The CDR3 contains 16 residues. Germline CDR1 reads LGHNA; CDR2 reads YSLEER. The ends were cut back, 1 base at V and 2 bases at J, with 11 bases in the middle. The chain's CDR3 is CASSQGTVDTNEKLFF. In DNA form, the CDR3 reads TGCGCCAGCAGCCAAGGAACAGTGGATACTAATGAAAAACTGTTTTTT.

The chain employs TRBV5-1 and TRBJ1-4; possible D gene TRBD1, 5 bases. The ends were cut back, 4 bases at V and 3 bases at J, with 13 bases in the middle. Germline V lookup: CDR1 SGHRS, CDR2 YFSETQ. This CDR3 contains 15 residues. Here the CDR3 DNA reads TGCGCCAGCAGCCCGGGAAGGGGACCTAATGAAAAACTGTTTTTT. This encodes CASSPGRGPNEKLFF.

This chain connects TRBV5-4 to TRBJ1-6; D ambiguous. Germline V lookup: CDR1 SGHNT, CDR2 YYREEE (reference sequence). The CDR3 is 14 amino acids. Between the trimmed V and J ends, which lost 5 bases and 6 bases, there was a span of 12 bases. This CDR3 is CASRSSGSNSPLHF. The CDR3 DNA sequence: TGTGCCAGCAGATCGAGCGGGTCTAATTCACCCCTCCACTTT.